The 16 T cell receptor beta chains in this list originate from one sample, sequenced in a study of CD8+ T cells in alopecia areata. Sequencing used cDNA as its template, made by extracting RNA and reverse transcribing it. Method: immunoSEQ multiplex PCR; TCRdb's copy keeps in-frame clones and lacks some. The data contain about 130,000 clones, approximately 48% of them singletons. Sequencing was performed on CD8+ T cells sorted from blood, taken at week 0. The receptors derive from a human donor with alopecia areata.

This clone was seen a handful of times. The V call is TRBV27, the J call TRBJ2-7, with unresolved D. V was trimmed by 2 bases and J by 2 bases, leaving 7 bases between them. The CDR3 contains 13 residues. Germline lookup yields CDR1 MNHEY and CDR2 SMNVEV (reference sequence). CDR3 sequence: CASSLTTTYEQYF. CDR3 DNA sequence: TGTGCCAGCAGTTTAACAACTACCTACGAGCAGTACTTC.

The CDR3, as DNA: TGTGCCAGCAGTTACCTCGGAGGATCCTACGAGCAGTACTTC. Translated, it gives CASSYLGGSYEQYF. The J gene is TRBJ2-7, the V gene TRBV6-5; tentatively, D is TRBD2 (5 bases). The CDR3 consists of 14 residues. The ends were cut back, 2 bases at V and 1 base at J, with 9 bases in the middle. Germline values: CDR1 MNHEY, CDR2 SVGAGI.

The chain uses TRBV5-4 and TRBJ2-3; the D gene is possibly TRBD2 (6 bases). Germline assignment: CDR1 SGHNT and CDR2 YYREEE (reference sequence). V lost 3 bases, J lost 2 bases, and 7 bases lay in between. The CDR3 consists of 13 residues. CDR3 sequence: CASSSDYTDTQYF. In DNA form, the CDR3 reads TGTGCCAGCAGCTCGGACTACACAGATACGCAGTATTTT. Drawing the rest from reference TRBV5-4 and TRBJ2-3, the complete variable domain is ETGVTQSPTHLIKTRGQQVTLRCSSQSGHNTVSWYQQALGQGPQFIFQYYREEENGRGNFPPRFSGLQFPNYSSELNVNALELDDSALYLCASSSDYTDTQYFGPGTRLTVL.

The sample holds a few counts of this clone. CDR3 sequence: CASSQVTGTGGSGANVLTF. The CDR3 coding sequence is TGCGCCAGCAGCCAGGTAACCGGGACAGGAGGCTCTGGGGCCAACGTCCTGACTTTC. The V gene is TRBV4-3, the J gene TRBJ2-6, with 8 bases identical to TRBD1. This CDR3 is built from 19 residues. CDR1 is LGHNA, CDR2 YSLEER, per germline. V shed 3 bases and J 0 bases; nucleotides not matched to a gene: 10.

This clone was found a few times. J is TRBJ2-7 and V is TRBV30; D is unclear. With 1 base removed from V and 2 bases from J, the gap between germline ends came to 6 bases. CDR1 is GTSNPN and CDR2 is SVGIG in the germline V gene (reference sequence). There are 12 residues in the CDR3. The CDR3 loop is CAWSDGPYEQYF. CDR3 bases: TGTGCCTGGAGTGACGGCCCCTACGAGCAGTACTTC.

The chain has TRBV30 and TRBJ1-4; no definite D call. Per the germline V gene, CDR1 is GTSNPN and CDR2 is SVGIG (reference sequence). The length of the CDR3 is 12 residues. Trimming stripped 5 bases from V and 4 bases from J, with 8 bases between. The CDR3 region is CAWGEGNEKLFF. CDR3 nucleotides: TGTGCCTGGGGTGAGGGTAATGAAAAACTGTTTTTT.

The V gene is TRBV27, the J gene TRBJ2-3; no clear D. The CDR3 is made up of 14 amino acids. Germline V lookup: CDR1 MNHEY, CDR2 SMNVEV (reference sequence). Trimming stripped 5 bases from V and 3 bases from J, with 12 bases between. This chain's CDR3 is CASSPTIGTDTQYF. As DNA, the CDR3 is TGTGCCAGCAGTCCAACTATAGGTACAGATACGCAGTATTTT.

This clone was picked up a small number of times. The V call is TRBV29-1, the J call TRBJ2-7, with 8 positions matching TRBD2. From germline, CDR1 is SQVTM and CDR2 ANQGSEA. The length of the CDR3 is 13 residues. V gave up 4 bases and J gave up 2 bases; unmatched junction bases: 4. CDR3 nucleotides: TGCAGCGTTGCCCACGGGGGGGCCTACGAGCAGTACTTC. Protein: CSVAHGGAYEQYF.

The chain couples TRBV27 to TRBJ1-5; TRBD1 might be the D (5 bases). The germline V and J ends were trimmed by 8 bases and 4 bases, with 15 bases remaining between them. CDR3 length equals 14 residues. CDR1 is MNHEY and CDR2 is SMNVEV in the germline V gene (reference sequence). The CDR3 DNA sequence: TGTGCCAGCGCCGTGGGTGGGGCTAATCAGCCCCAGCATTTT. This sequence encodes CASAVGGANQPQHF.

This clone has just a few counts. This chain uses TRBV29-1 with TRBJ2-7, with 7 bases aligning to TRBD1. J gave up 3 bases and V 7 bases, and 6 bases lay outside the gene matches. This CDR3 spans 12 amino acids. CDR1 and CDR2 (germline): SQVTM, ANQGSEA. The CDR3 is CSALGDSYEQYF. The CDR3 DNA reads TGCAGCGCCCTAGGGGACAGCTACGAGCAGTACTTC.

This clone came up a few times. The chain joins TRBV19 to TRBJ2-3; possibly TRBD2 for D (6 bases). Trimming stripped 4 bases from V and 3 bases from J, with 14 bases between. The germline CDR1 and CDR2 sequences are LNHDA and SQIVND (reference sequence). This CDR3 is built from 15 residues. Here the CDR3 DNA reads TGTGCCAGTAGTAGGGGGGAAGGGGCGACAGATACGCAGTATTTT. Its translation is CASSRGEGATDTQYF. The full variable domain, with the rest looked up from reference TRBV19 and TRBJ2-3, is DGGITQSPKYLFRKEGQNVTLSCEQNLNHDAMYWYRQDPGQGLRLIYYSQIVNDFQKGDIAEGYSVSREKKESFPLTVTSAQKNPTAFYLCASSRGEGATDTQYFGPGTRLTVL.

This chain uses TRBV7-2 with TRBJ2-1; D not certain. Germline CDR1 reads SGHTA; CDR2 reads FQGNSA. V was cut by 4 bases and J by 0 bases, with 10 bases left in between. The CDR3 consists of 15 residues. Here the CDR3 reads CASSSLGNSYNEQFF. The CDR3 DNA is TGTGCCAGCAGCTCCCTTGGTAACTCCTACAATGAGCAGTTCTTC.

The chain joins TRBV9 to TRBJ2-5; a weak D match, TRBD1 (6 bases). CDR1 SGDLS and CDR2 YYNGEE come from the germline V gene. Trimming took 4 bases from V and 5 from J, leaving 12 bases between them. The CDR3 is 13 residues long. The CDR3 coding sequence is TGTGCCAGCAGCAACCAGGGGATGGAGACCCAGTACTTC. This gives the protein CASSNQGMETQYF. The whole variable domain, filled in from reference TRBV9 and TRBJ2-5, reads DSGVTQTPKHLITATGQRVTLRCSPRSGDLSVYWYQQSLDQGLQFLIQYYNGEERAKGNILERFSAQQFPDLHSELNLSSLELGDSALYFCASSNQGMETQYFGPGTRLLVL.

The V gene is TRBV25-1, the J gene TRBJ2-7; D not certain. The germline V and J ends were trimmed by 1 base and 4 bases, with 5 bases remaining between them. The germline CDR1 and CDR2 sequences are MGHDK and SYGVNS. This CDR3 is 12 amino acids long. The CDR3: CASSEFGYEQYF. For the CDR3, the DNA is TGTGCCAGCAGTGAATTCGGATACGAGCAGTACTTC.

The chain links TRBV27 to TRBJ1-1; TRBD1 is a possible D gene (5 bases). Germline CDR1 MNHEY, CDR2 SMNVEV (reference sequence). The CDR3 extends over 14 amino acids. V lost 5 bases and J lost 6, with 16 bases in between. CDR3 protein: CASSVGTVASEAFF. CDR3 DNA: TGTGCCAGCAGTGTCGGGACGGTGGCCTCTGAAGCTTTCTTT.

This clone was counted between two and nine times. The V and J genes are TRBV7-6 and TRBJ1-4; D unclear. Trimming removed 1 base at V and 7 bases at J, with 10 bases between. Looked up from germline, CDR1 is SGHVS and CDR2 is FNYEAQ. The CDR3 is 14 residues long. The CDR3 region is CASSLGTRSEKLFF. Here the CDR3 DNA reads TGTGCCAGCAGCTTAGGTACACGTAGTGAAAAACTGTTTTTT.